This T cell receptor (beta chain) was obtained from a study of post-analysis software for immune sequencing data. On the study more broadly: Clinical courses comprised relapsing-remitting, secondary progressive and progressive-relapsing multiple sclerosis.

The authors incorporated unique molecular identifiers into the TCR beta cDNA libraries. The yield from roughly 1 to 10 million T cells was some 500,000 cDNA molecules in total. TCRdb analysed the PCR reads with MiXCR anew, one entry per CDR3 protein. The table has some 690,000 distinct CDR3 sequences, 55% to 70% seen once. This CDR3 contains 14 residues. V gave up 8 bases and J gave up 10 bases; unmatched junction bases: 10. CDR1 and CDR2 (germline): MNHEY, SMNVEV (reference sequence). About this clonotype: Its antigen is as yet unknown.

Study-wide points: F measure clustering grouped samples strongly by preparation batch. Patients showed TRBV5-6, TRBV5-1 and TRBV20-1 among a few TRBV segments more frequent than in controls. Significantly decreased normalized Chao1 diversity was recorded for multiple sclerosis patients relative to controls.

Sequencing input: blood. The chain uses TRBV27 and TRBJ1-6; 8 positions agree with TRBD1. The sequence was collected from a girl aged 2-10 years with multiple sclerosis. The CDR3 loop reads CASRMDRVESPLHF. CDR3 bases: TGTGCCAGCCGTATGGACAGGGTAGAATCACCCCTCCACTTT.